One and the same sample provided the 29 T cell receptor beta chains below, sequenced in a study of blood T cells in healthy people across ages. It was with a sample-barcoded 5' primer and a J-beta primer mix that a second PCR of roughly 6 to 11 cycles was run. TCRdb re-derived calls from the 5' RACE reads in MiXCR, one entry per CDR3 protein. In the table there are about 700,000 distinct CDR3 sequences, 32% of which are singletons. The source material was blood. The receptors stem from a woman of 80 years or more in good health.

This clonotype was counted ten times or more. CDR3 residues: CASSLGAKNIQYF. CDR3 coding DNA: TGTGCCAGCAGCCTGGGTGCCAAAAACATTCAGTACTTC. The chain is built from TRBV12-3 or TRBV12-4 and TRBJ2-4, with D uncertain. Trimming took 6 bases from V and 1 from J, leaving 7 bases between them. The CDR3 runs 13 residues.

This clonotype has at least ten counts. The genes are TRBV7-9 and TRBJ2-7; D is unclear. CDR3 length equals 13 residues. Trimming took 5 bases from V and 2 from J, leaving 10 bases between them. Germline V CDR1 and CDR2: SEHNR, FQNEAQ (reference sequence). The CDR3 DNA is TGTGCCAGCAGCGTTTATCCCCCCTACGAGCAGTACTTC. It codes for CASSVYPPYEQYF. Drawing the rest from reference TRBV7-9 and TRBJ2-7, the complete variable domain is DTGVSQNPRHKITKRGQNVTFRCDPISEHNRLYWYRQTLGQGPEFLTYFQNEAQLEKSRLLSDRFSAERPKGSFSTLEIQRTEQGDSAMYLCASSVYPPYEQYFGPGTRLTVT.

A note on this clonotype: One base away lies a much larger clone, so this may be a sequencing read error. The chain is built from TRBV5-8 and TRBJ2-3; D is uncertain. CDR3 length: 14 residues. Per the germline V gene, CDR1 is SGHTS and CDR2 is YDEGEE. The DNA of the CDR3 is TGTGCCAGCAGCTTCCTGCGCGGCACAGATGCGCAGTATTTT. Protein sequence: CASSFLRGTDAQYF.

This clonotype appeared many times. In nucleotides, the CDR3 is TGTGCCAGCAGCCCCACCGGCTACGAGCAGTACTTC. Encoded protein: CASSPTGYEQYF. The chain is built from TRBV7-9 and TRBJ2-7; no firm D call. The CDR3 extends over 12 amino acids. Germline V lookup: CDR1 SEHNR, CDR2 FQNEAQ (reference sequence). With 5 bases removed from V and 3 bases from J, the gap between germline ends came to 8 bases. Full variable domain (outside the CDR3, taken from reference TRBV7-9 and TRBJ2-7): DTGVSQNPRHKITKRGQNVTFRCDPISEHNRLYWYRQTLGQGPEFLTYFQNEAQLEKSRLLSDRFSAERPKGSFSTLEIQRTEQGDSAMYLCASSPTGYEQYFGPGTRLTVT.

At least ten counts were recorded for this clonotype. The CDR3 coding sequence is TGTGCCAGCAGCCGCCGGACAGGGGTCAATGAGCAGTTCTTC. Translated: CASSRRTGVNEQFF. The chain has TRBV7-3 and TRBJ2-1, with 9 bases lining up with TRBD1. In germline, CDR1 is SGHTA, CDR2 FQGTGA. V lost 5 bases to trimming and J lost 6 bases; unmatched junction nucleotides: 5. The CDR3 runs 14 residues. The full variable domain, in which reference TRBV7-3 and TRBJ2-1 provide the parts outside the CDR3, is GAGVSQTPSNKVTEKGKYVELRCDPISGHTALYWYRQSLGQGPEFLIYFQGTGAADDSGLPNDRFFAVRPEGSVSTLKIQRTERGDSAVYLCASSRRTGVNEQFFGPGTRLTVL.

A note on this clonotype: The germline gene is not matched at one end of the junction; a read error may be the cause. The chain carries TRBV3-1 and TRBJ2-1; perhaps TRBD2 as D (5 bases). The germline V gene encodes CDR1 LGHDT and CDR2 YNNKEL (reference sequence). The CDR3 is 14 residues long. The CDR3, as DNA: TGTGCCAGCAGCCAGGTTGGACCTTACAATGAGCGGTACTTC. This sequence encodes CASSQVGPYNERYF.

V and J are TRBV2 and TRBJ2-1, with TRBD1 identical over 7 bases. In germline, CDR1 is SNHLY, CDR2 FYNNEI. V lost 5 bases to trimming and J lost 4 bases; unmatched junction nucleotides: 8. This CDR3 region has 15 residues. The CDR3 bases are TGTGCCAGCAGTACTTCCGGGACAGTATACAATGAGCAGTTCTTC. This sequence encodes CASSTSGTVYNEQFF.

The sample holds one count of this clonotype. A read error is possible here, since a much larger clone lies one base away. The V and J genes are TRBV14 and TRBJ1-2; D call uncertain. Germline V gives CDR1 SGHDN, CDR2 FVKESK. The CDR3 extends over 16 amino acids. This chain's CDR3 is CTSSQGPAGAGYGYTF. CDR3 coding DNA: TGTACCAGCAGCCAAGGGCCCGCCGGAGCGGGCTATGGCTACACCTTC.

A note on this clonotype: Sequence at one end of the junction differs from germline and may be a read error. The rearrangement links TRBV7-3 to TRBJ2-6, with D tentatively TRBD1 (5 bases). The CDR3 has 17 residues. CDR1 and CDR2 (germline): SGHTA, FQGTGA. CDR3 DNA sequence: TGTACCAGCAGCTCGCCTAACAGGAACTCTGGGGCCAACGCCCTGACTTTC. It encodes CTSSSPNRNSGANALTF.

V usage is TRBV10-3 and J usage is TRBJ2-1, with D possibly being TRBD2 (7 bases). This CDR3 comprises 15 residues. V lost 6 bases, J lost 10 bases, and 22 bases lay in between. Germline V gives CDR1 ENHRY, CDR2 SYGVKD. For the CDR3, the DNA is TGTGCCATCAGGGACCGCGGGGGCAACTTAGAAGAGCAGTTCTTC. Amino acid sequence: CAIRDRGGNLEEQFF.

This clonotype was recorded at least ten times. The CDR3 is CASSLGTETSYEQYF. For the CDR3, the DNA is TGTGCCAGCAGTTTAGGCACCGAGACTTCCTACGAGCAGTACTTC. V is TRBV27 and J is TRBJ2-7, with D hard to call. Germline values: CDR1 MNHEY, CDR2 SMNVEV (reference sequence). This CDR3 has 15 residues. The V gene lost 2 bases and the J gene lost 1 base, with 12 bases spanning the gap.

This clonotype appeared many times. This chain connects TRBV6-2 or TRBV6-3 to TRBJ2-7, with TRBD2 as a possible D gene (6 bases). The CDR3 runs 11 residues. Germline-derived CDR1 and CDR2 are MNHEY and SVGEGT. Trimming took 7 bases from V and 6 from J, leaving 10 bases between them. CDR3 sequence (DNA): TGTGCCAGCACGGGGGTTGGCGAGCAGTACTTC. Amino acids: CASTGVGEQYF.

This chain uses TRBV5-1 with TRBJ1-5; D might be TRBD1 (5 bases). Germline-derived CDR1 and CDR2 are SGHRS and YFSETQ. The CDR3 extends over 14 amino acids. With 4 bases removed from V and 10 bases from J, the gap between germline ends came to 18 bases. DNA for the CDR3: TGCGCCAGCAGCCCAACAGGAGGTAGGGAACCCCAGCATTTT. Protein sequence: CASSPTGGREPQHF.

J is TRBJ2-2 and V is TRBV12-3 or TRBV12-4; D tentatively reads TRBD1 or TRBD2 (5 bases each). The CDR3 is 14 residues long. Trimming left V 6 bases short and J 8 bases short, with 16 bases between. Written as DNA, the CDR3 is TGTGCCAGCAGCGAGGGGTTCGTTGGGGGGGAGCTGTTTTTT. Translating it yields CASSEGFVGGELFF.

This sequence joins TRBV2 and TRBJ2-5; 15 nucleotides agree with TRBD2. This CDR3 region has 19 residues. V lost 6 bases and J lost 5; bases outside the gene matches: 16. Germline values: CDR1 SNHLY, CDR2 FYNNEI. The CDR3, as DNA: TGTGCCAGCAGACCCTCATGGACTAGCGGGGGGGCAATTTCGGAGACCCAGTACTTC. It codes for CASRPSWTSGGAISETQYF.

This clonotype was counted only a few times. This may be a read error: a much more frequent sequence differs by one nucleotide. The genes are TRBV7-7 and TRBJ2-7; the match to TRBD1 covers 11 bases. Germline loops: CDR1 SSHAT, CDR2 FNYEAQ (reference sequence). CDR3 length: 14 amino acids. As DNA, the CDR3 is TGTGCTAGCAGCTTAGGGGACAGGGGGAATGAGCAGTACTTC. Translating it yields CASSLGDRGNEQYF.

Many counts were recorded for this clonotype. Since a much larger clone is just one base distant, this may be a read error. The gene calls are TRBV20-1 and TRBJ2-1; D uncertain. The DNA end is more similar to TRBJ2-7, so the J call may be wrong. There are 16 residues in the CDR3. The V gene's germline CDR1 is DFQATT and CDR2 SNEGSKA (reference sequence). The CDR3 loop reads CSARDRAFSSYNEQYF. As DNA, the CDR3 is TGCAGTGCTAGAGATCGGGCGTTCAGCTCCTACAATGAGCAGTACTTC.

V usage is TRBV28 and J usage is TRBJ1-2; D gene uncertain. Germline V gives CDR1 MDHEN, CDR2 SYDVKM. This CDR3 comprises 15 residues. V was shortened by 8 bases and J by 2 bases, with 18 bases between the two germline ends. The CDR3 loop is CASSGVGLSNYGYTF. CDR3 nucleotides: TGTGCCAGCTCCGGGGTAGGGTTAAGCAACTATGGCTACACCTTC.

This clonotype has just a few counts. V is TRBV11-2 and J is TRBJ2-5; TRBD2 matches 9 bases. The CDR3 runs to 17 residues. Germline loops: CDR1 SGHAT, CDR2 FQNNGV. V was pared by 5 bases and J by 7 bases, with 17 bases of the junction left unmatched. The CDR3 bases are TGTGCCAGCAGCCTTAACTCAGCGGGGGGCGGGCTCGGGACCCAGTACTTC. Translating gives CASSLNSAGGGLGTQYF.

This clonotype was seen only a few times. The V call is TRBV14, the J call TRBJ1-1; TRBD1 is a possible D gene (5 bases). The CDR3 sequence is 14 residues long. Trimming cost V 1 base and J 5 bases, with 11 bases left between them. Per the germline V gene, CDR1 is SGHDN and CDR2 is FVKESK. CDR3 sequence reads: CASSQVAGRTEAFF. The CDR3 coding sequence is TGTGCCAGCAGCCAAGTCGCAGGGAGGACTGAAGCTTTCTTT. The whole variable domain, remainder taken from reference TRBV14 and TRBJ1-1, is EAGVTQFPSHSVIEKGQTVTLRCDPISGHDNLYWYRRVMGKEIKFLLHFVKESKQDESGMPNNRFLAERTGGTYSTLKVQPAELEDSGVYFCASSQVAGRTEAFFGQGTRLTVV.

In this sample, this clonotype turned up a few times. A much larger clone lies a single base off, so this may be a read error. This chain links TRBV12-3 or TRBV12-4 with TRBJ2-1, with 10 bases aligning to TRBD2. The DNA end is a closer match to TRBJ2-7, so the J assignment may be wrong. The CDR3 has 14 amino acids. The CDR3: CASTTSGTYNEQYF. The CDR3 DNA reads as TGTGCCAGCACCACTAGCGGGACCTACAATGAGCAGTACTTC.

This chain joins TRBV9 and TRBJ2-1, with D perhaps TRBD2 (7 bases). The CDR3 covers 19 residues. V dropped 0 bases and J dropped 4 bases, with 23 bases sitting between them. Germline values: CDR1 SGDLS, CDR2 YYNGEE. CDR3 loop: CASSVVPTSGGPGYNEQFF. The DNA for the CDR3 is TGTGCCAGCAGCGTAGTTCCAACCTCGGGGGGCCCAGGATACAATGAGCAGTTCTTC.

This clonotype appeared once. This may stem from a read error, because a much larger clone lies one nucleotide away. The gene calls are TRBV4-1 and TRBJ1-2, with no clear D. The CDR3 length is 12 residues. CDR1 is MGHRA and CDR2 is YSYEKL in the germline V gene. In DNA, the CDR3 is TGCGCCAGCAGCCAAGAGGAATTTGGCCACACCTTC. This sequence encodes CASSQEEFGHTF.

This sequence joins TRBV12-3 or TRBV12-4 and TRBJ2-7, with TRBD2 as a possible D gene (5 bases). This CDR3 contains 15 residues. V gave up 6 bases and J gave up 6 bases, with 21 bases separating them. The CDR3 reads CASSSPRGSGSEQYF. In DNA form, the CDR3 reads TGTGCCAGCAGCTCCCCCCGGGGTAGTGGCTCCGAGCAGTACTTC.

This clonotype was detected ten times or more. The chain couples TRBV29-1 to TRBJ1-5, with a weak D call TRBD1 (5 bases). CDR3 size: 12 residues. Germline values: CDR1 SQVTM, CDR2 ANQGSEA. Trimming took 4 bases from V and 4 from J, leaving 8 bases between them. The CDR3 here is CSVGGLNQPQHF. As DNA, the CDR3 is TGCAGCGTTGGGGGGTTGAATCAGCCCCAGCATTTT.

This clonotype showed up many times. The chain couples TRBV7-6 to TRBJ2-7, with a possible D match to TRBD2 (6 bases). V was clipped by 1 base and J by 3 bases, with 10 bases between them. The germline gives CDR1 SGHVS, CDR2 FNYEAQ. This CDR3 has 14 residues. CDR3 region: CASSLGGDGYEQYF. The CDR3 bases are TGTGCCAGCAGCTTAGGCGGGGATGGCTACGAGCAGTACTTC. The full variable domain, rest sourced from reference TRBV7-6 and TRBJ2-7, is GAGVSQSPRYKVTKRGQDVALRCDPISGHVSLYWYRQALGQGPEFLTYFNYEAQQDKSGLPNDRFSAERPEGSISTLTIQRTEQRDSAMYRCASSLGGDGYEQYFGPGTRLTVT.

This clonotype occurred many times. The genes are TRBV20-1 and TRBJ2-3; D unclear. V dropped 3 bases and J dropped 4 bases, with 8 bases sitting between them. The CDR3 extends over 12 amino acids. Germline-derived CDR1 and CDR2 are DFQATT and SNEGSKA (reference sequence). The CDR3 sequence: CSASSRSDTQYF. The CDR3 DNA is TGCAGTGCTAGCAGTAGATCAGATACGCAGTATTTT.

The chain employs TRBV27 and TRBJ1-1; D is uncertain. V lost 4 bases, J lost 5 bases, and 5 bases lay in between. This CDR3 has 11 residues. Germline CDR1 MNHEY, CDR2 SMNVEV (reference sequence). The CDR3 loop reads CASSSGTEAFF. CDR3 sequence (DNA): TGTGCCAGCAGTTCCGGGACTGAAGCTTTCTTT.

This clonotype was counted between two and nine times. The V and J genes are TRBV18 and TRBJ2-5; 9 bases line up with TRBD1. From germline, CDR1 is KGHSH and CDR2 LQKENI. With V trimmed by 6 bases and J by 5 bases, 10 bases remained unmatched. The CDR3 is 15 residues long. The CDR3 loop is CASSPGQGPGETQYF. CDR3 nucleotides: TGTGCCAGCTCCCCAGGACAGGGGCCGGGGGAGACCCAGTACTTC.